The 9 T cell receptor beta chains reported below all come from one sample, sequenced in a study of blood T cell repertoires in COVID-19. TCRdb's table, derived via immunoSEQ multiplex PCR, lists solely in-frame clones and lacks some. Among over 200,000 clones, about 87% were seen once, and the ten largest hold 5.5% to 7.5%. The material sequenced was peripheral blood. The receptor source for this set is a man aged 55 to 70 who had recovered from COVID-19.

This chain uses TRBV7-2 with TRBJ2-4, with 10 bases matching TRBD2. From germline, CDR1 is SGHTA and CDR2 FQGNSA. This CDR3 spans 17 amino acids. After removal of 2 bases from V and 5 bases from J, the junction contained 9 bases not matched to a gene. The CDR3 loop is CASSLRTSGGGQNIQYF. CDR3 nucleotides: TGTGCCAGCAGCTTAAGGACTAGCGGAGGGGGTCAAAACATTCAGTACTTC.

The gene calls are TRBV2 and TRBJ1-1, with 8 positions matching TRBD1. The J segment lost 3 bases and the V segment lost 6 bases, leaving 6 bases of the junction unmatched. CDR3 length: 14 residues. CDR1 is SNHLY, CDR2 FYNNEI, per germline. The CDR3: CASSPQTGDTEAFF. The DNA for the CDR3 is TGTGCCAGCAGCCCCCAGACAGGGGACACTGAAGCTTTCTTT. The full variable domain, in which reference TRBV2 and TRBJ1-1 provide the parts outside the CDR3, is EPEVTQTPSHQVTQMGQEVILRCVPISNHLYFYWYRQILGQKVEFLVSFYNNEISEKSEIFDDQFSVERPDGSNFTLKIRSTKLEDSAMYFCASSPQTGDTEAFFGQGTRLTVV.

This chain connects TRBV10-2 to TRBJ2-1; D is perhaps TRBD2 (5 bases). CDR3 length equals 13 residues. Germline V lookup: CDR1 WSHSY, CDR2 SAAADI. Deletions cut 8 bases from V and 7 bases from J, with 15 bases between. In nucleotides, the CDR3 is TGCGCCAGCCAAGCACTAGAAAAGAATGAGCAGTTCTTC. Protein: CASQALEKNEQFF.

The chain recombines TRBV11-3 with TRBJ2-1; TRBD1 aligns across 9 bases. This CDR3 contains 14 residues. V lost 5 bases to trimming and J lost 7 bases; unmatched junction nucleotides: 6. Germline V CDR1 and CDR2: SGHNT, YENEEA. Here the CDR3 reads CASSPRTGENEQFF. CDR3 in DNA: TGTGCCAGCAGCCCGCGGACAGGGGAAAATGAGCAGTTCTTC.

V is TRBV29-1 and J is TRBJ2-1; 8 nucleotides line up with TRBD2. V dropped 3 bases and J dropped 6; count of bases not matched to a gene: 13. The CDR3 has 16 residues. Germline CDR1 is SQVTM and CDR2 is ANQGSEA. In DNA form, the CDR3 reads TGCAGCGTTGATCCCCTATCGGGAGGGTTCTTCAATGAGCAGTTCTTC. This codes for CSVDPLSGGFFNEQFF.

The CDR3 sequence is CSVNRELNTEAFF. CDR3 nucleotide sequence: TGCAGCGTCAACAGGGAGCTGAACACTGAAGCTTTCTTT. V usage is TRBV29-1 and J usage is TRBJ1-1; weak D call: TRBD1 (6 bases). In germline, CDR1 is SQVTM, CDR2 ANQGSEA. V lost 6 bases and J lost 0, with 11 bases in between. There are 13 residues in the CDR3.

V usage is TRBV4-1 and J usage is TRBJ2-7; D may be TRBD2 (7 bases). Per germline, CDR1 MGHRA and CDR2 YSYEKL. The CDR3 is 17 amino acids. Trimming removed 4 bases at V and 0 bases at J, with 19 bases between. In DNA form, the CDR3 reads TGCGCCAGCAGCCTACGGTCGAGGGGGGAGGGCTCCTACGAGCAGTACTTC. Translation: CASSLRSRGEGSYEQYF.

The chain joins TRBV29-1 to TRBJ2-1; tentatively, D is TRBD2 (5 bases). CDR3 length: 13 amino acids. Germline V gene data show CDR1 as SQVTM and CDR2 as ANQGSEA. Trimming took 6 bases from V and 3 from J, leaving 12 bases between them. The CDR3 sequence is CSVAQRLYNEQFF. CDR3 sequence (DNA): TGCAGCGTCGCGCAGCGGCTCTACAATGAGCAGTTCTTC.

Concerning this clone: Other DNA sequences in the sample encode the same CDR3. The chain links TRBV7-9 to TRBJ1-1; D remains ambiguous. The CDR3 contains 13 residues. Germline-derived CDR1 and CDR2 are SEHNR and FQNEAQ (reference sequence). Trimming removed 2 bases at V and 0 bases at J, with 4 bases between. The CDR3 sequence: CASSLSVNTEAFF. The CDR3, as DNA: TGTGCCAGCAGCTTATCGGTGAACACTGAAGCTTTCTTT.